This section outlines one T cell receptor beta chain sequence together with its context. This record comes from a study of blood T cell repertoires in COVID-19. Overall study context: Italy, Spain and the United States were the sources of the convalescent and acute COVID-19 samples. Nucleic acid was either cDNA or gDNA, and it came from T cells, B-cell-depleted T cells, or PBMCs.

Original analysis: Nucleated cell counts were estimated from reference gene primer amplification. Data came from immunoSEQ multiplex PCR; TCRdb stores just in-frame clones and leaves some out. That table gives V, J and clone size, and the DNA gave D and trimming. Of about 210,000 clones detected, around nine tenths appear once; the ten largest clones hold 5.5% to 7.5%. CDR3 length: 13 amino acids. Germline V CDR1 and CDR2: MGHDK, SYGVNS. V was cut by 7 bases and J by 8 bases, with 12 bases left in between. The sequenced material came from peripheral blood. This TCR was sampled from a man between 60 and 75 years old who had recovered from COVID-19. The V and J genes are TRBV25-1 and TRBJ1-6, with a tentative D call TRBD1 (6 bases). The CDR3 sequence: CASTLNRDSPLHF. DNA for the CDR3: TGTGCCAGCACCCTGAACAGGGATTCACCCCTCCACTTT.